This TCR beta chain was found in a study of cytomegalovirus exposure and HLA in healthy donors. Study findings and constraints: A highly shared variant cluster was judged a likely technical artifact. As a later analysis showed, several of the most significant clusters appeared to be linked to common viral pathogens.

Use of 60 Vbeta and 13 Jbeta primers characterized the PCR. Profiling relied on immunoSEQ multiplex PCR, and the TCRdb table lists in-frame clones only, not all of them. The table has 150,000 or so clones, 82% seen once. As for this clone: Its matching antigen is unknown.

Though probably carrying unrecorded immune exposures, donors were nominally healthy at sampling. Sequencing was carried out using PBMCs. The TCR sequence derives from a woman aged 45-60 years in good health and CMV-seropositive.

The CDR3 DNA is TGCGCCAGCCTATCCGGGACAGGCACAGATACGCAGTATTTT. Protein product: CASLSGTGTDTQYF. The V call is TRBV5-1, the J call TRBJ2-3; 7 bases line up with TRBD1. J lost 1 base, V lost 7 bases, and 6 bases had no gene match. The CDR3 is 14 amino acids. Germline-derived CDR1 and CDR2 are SGHRS and YFSETQ.